One TCR beta chain is described in this entry. The data belong to a study of beta chain features in type 1 diabetes. Trimming stripped 3 bases from V and 5 bases from J, with 10 bases between. CDR1 is SQVTM, CDR2 ANQGSEA, per germline. The CDR3 contains 13 residues. The investigators reverse transcribed all of the isolated RNA, so they sequenced expressed TCRB transcripts. Generated by immunoSEQ multiplex PCR, the TCRdb table keeps only in-frame clones and is missing some. The table lists 250,000 to 300,000 clones, 7.5% to 9.5% of them singletons, with over 0.8% in the top ten. This clonotype originated in a woman aged 18-35 years in good health. Source material: central memory CD4+ T cells from blood. J is TRBJ2-2 and V is TRBV29-1; D unclear. The CDR3: CSVERQPTGELFF. CDR3 DNA sequence: TGCAGCGTTGAGAGACAACCGACCGGGGAGCTGTTTTTT.